These 23 T cell receptor beta chains were sequenced from one sample in a study of spatial heterogeneity in lung cancer. TCRdb itself ran the 5' RACE reads through MiXCR, one entry per CDR3 protein. The table shows under 100,000 distinct CDR3 sequences, with over 8.5% occurring only once. Time point indicated: sample taken at primary tumor resection. Whole RNA from tumor, nontumor lung or frozen PBMC was sequenced unsorted. The sequencing used PBMCs, collected at surgery. The receptors originated from a male donor with early-stage non-small cell lung cancer.

The CDR3 nucleotides read TGTGCCAGCACCGGAGGGACCCAGATTGCCGGGGAGCTGTTTTTT. Amino acid sequence: CASTGGTQIAGELFF. The chain recombines TRBV12-3 or TRBV12-4 with TRBJ2-2, with D possibly matching TRBD2 (6 bases). The CDR3 has 15 amino acids. V lost 7 bases, J lost 6 bases, and 18 bases lay in between.

This clonotype has at least ten counts. The chain couples TRBV28 to TRBJ2-1; D is possibly TRBD2 (6 bases). The CDR3 extends over 14 amino acids. V lost 3 bases and J 2 bases, leaving 8 bases between the germline ends. Looked up from germline, CDR1 is MDHEN and CDR2 is SYDVKM. In DNA, the CDR3 is TGTGCCAGCAGTTTGTCGGGGGCCTACAATGAGCAGTTCTTC. Translation gives CASSLSGAYNEQFF.

This clonotype was counted only a few times. The chain has TRBV2 and TRBJ2-7, with unresolved D. The germline V gene has CDR1 SNHLY and CDR2 FYNNEI. Trimming shortened V by 6 bases and J by 2 bases, and 14 bases separated the two germline ends. The CDR3 loop spans 14 amino acids. CDR3: CASSVQVKPYEQYF. The CDR3 DNA reads as TGTGCCAGCAGCGTTCAGGTAAAGCCCTACGAGCAGTACTTC.

The chain's CDR3 is CSAWVQTNEKLFF. The CDR3 DNA is TGCAGTGCCTGGGTGCAAACTAATGAAAAACTGTTTTTT. This chain connects TRBV20-1 to TRBJ1-4; D unresolved. Germline-derived CDR1 and CDR2 are DFQATT and SNEGSKA (reference sequence). Trimming shortened V by 6 bases and J by 1 base, and 9 bases separated the two germline ends. This CDR3 spans 13 amino acids.

In its sample, this clonotype was seen a few times. This rearrangement joins TRBV20-1 to TRBJ2-5; TRBD1 agrees at 9 bases. The CDR3 has 15 amino acids. In germline, CDR1 is DFQATT, CDR2 SNEGSKA (reference sequence). J lost 4 bases, V lost 2 bases, and 8 bases had no gene match. CDR3 sequence reads: CSARIGQGKGETQYF. The CDR3 nucleotides read TGCAGTGCTAGAATCGGACAGGGGAAAGGAGAGACCCAGTACTTC.

This clonotype was seen more than once but under ten times. The rearrangement uses TRBV18 and TRBJ2-7; 7 nucleotides agree with TRBD1. Trimming removed 2 bases from V and 7 bases from J; junction bases left unmatched: 11. The CDR3 sequence is 15 residues long. Germline assignment: CDR1 KGHSH and CDR2 LQKENI. CDR3 nucleotides: TGTGCCAGCTCACCAGACTCAGGGGGTACGGGGGAGCAGTACTTC. Translation gives CASSPDSGGTGEQYF.

This clonotype was detected ten times or more. The chain links TRBV6-5 to TRBJ2-7, with D hard to call. Per germline, CDR1 MNHEY and CDR2 SVGAGI. The length of the CDR3 is 13 residues. Trimming stripped 0 bases from V and 5 bases from J, with 8 bases between. The CDR3 DNA is TGTGCCAGCAGTTACTCGGGATTCCACGAGCAGTACTTC. Translated, it gives CASSYSGFHEQYF.

This clonotype was seen a handful of times. CDR3 sequence: CASSLGPQGGETQYF. CDR3 bases: TGTGCCAGCAGCTTAGGGCCCCAGGGTGGGGAGACCCAGTACTTC. V gene TRBV7-2 combines with J gene TRBJ2-5; D perhaps matches TRBD1 (5 bases). V was shortened by 1 base and J by 5 bases, with 14 bases between the two germline ends. Germline-derived CDR1 and CDR2 are SGHTA and FQGNSA. This CDR3 spans 15 amino acids.

This clonotype was seen a few times. Because the CDR3's place on the DNA is in doubt, the DNA is left out and the CDR3 is given as listed by TCRdb. The chain joins TRBV2 to TRBJ1-1; the tabulated D call, TRBD1, remains unverified against the DNA. The V gene's germline CDR1 is SNHLY and CDR2 FYNNEI. The CDR3 contains 14 residues when both ends are counted. The CDR3 loop reads CASRQDRGALKLSF.

At least ten counts were recorded for this clonotype. This chain links TRBV11-1 with TRBJ2-2; no clear D gene. Germline V gives CDR1 SGHAT, CDR2 FQDESV (reference sequence). V was shortened by 5 bases and J by 7 bases, with 11 bases between the two germline ends. CDR3 length: 13 amino acids. As DNA, the CDR3 is TGTGCCAGCAGCCCACGTCGGAACGGGGAGCTGTTTTTT. Its translation: CASSPRRNGELFF.

The table lists this clonotype with many counts. The chain is built from TRBV7-9 and TRBJ1-6, with D perhaps matching TRBD1 (6 bases). Trimming pared 9 bases from V and 8 bases from J, leaving 14 bases between. There are 13 residues in the CDR3. Per the germline V gene, CDR1 is SEHNR and CDR2 is FQNEAQ (reference sequence). CDR3 nucleotides: TGTGCCAGTGTTTTGGCAGGGGATTCACCCCTCCACTTT. Its protein is CASVLAGDSPLHF.

The chain is built from TRBV28 and TRBJ2-3; maybe TRBD2 (6 bases). The CDR3 runs to 20 residues. Germline-derived CDR1 and CDR2 are MDHEN and SYDVKM. The V end was cut by 5 bases, the J end by 0 bases, with 27 bases between. The CDR3 protein is CASSKEGRWDRTSSTDTQYF. For the CDR3, the DNA is TGTGCCAGCAGTAAGGAGGGACGGTGGGACCGGACATCTAGCACAGATACGCAGTATTTT.

This clonotype was seen a few times. The rearrangement joins TRBV29-1 to TRBJ2-5; unclear D gene. The CDR3 contains 15 residues. V was cut by 3 bases and J by 0 bases, with 14 bases left in between. Looked up from germline, CDR1 is SQVTM and CDR2 is ANQGSEA. The CDR3 nucleotides read TGCAGCGTTGAGGATCCGAATCGGTACCAAGAGACCCAGTACTTC. It is translated as CSVEDPNRYQETQYF.

The sample holds a few counts of this clonotype. The chain is built from TRBV5-1 and TRBJ1-1; D gene uncertain. Germline CDR1 reads SGHRS; CDR2 reads YFSETQ. This CDR3 contains 14 residues. Trimming cost V 2 bases and J 0 bases, with 8 bases left between them. The CDR3 loop reads CASSLESMNTEAFF. The CDR3 DNA reads TGCGCCAGCAGCTTAGAGAGTATGAACACTGAAGCTTTCTTT. Using reference TRBV5-1 and TRBJ1-1 for the parts outside the CDR3, the full variable domain is KAGVTQTPRYLIKTRGQQVTLSCSPISGHRSVSWYQQTPGQGLQFLFEYFSETQRNKGNFPGRFSGRQFSNSRSEMNVSTLELGDSALYLCASSLESMNTEAFFGQGTRLTVV.

This clonotype was seen a handful of times. The CDR3 loop reads CASSLGTLGTPEAYEQYF. The DNA for the CDR3 is TGTGCCAGCAGTTTAGGGACCTTGGGGACACCTGAGGCCTACGAGCAGTACTTC. The chain uses TRBV12-3 or TRBV12-4 and TRBJ2-7, with D possibly TRBD1 on 6 matching bases. Trimming left V 1 base short and J 2 bases short, with 21 bases between. This CDR3 is built from 18 residues.

In this sample, this clonotype turned up a few times. The chain is built from TRBV5-1 and TRBJ1-3, with D unclear. This CDR3 has 13 residues. CDR1 SGHRS and CDR2 YFSETQ come from the germline V gene. V was clipped by 1 base and J by 1 base, with 3 bases between them. The CDR3 spells CASSLSSGNTIYF. DNA of the CDR3: TGCGCCAGCAGCTTGAGTTCTGGAAACACCATATATTTT.

The chain couples TRBV7-2 to TRBJ2-3; 8 nucleotides line up with TRBD2. CDR1 SGHTA and CDR2 FQGNSA come from the germline V gene. This CDR3 is 16 amino acids long. V lost 5 bases, J lost 0 bases, and 7 bases stayed unmatched. CDR3 loop: CASSPGAGASTDTQYF. Written as DNA, the CDR3 is TGTGCCAGCAGCCCAGGAGCGGGGGCTAGCACAGATACGCAGTATTTT.

There are a few counts of this clonotype. The V gene is TRBV24-1, the J gene TRBJ2-3, with 8 bases fitting TRBD1. This CDR3 contains 16 residues. Germline assignment: CDR1 KGHDR and CDR2 SFDVKD. V gave up 4 bases and J gave up 3 bases; unmatched junction bases: 8. The CDR3 region is CATSDPGQGSTDTQYF. CDR3 nucleotide sequence: TGTGCCACCAGTGACCCCGGACAGGGTAGTACAGATACGCAGTATTTT.

This clonotype was seen more than once but under ten times. The chain recombines TRBV28 with TRBJ2-2; 8 nucleotides line up with TRBD2. This CDR3 region has 17 residues. Trimming at V came to 0 bases and at J to 0 bases, leaving 3 bases not matched to a gene. Germline V gives CDR1 MDHEN, CDR2 SYDVKM. This chain's CDR3 is CASSLWGGRSNTGELFF. CDR3 DNA sequence: TGTGCCAGCAGTTTATGGGGCGGGAGGTCGAACACCGGGGAGCTGTTTTTT.

V usage is TRBV3-1 and J usage is TRBJ2-6, with D perhaps matching TRBD2 (5 bases). V dropped 4 bases and J dropped 0 bases, with 7 bases sitting between them. In germline, CDR1 is LGHDT, CDR2 YNNKEL (reference sequence). The CDR3 runs 15 residues. The CDR3 here is CASSPRDSGANVLTF. The CDR3 region has the DNA TGTGCCAGCAGCCCGAGGGACTCTGGGGCCAACGTCCTGACTTTC.

V and J are TRBV27 and TRBJ2-2, with TRBD2 as a possible D gene (6 bases). Germline CDR1 reads MNHEY; CDR2 reads SMNVEV (reference sequence). Trimming cost V 2 bases and J 3 bases, with 7 bases left between them. This CDR3 has 14 residues. In nucleotides, the CDR3 is TGTGCCAGCAGTTTAGGGGGGTACACCGGGGAGCTGTTTTTT. Protein: CASSLGGYTGELFF.

Note on this clonotype: The CDR3 does not close with the conserved phenylalanine or tryptophan, likely indicating a read error. The V gene is TRBV28, the J gene TRBJ2-7; 8 bases map to TRBD1. CDR1 is MDHEN, CDR2 SYDVKM, per germline. The CDR3 has 13 residues. Trimming cost V 6 bases and J 5 bases; bases outside gene matches: 6. The CDR3 sequence: CASRRTGRHEQYY. The CDR3 bases are TGTGCCAGCAGGAGGACAGGGCGCCACGAGCAGTACTAC.

This chain links TRBV20-1 with TRBJ2-5; the match to TRBD1 covers 10 bases. J lost 4 bases, V lost 6 bases, and 8 bases had no gene match. The CDR3 has 14 residues. CDR1 and CDR2 (germline): DFQATT, SNEGSKA (reference sequence). The CDR3 region is CSAYDRGQAETQYF. CDR3 nucleotides: TGCAGTGCCTACGACAGGGGGCAGGCAGAGACCCAGTACTTC.